These T cell receptor beta chains were read from a single sample in a study of OX40 agonist ivuxolimab in advanced cancers. Produced via immunoSEQ multiplex PCR; TCRdb's table is partial and in-frame only. The sample lists approximately 94,000 clones; less than 90% were seen once. This sample comprised CD4+ or CD8+ T cells sorted from blood, obtained in a trial of the OX40 agonist ivuxolimab. The receptor set was obtained from an adult with an advanced solid tumor such as melanoma, head and neck, liver or kidney cancer. CDR3s include the opening cysteine and the closing phenylalanine or tryptophan. Each record gives: CDR3 protein, CDR3 DNA, V gene, J gene, D gene, clone size. D genes are given only for firm matches. Size tells how often a clone was seen (once, few, many) or the class of an expanded clone, and some rows leave it out.

CDR3: CASSAIGETQYF
DNA: TGTGCCAGCTCCGCGATTGGGGAGACCCAGTACTTC
V: TRBV18
J: TRBJ2-5
D: -
size: -

CDR3: CASSVGQGVEEKLFF
DNA: TGTGCCAGCTCAGTTGGACAGGGGGTCGAGGAAAAACTGTTTTTT
V: TRBV18
J: TRBJ1-4
D: TRBD1
size: few

CDR3: CASSPGTVITTDTQYF
DNA: TGTGCCAGTAGTCCGGGGACAGTTATAACCACAGATACGCAGTATTTT
V: TRBV19
J: TRBJ2-3
D: TRBD1
size: -

CDR3: CASRGSSNEKLFF
DNA: TGTGCCAGCAGGGGGAGTAGTAATGAAAAACTGTTTTTT
V: TRBV28
J: TRBJ1-4
D: -
size: -

CDR3: CASSQDNGNYGYTF
DNA: TGTGCCAGCAGCCAAGATAACGGGAACTATGGCTACACCTTC
V: TRBV14
J: TRBJ1-2
D: -
size: -

CDR3: CAISADRSNTEAFF
DNA: TGTGCCATCAGTGCGGACAGATCGAACACTGAAGCTTTCTTT
V: TRBV10-3
J: TRBJ1-1
D: -
size: -

CDR3: CASSSQGSNTEAFF
DNA: TGTGCCAGCAGCTCACAGGGTAGTAACACTGAAGCTTTCTTT
V: TRBV7-3
J: TRBJ1-1
D: -
size: -

CDR3: CASSLVTGTDTQYF
DNA: TGTGCCAGCAGCTTGGTGACAGGGACGGATACGCAGTATTTT
V: TRBV7-9
J: TRBJ2-3
D: TRBD1
size: -

CDR3: CAISGTGDNSPLHF
DNA: TGTGCCATCAGTGGGACAGGGGACAATTCACCCCTCCACTTT
V: TRBV10-3
J: TRBJ1-6
D: TRBD1
size: few

CDR3: CASSYRRDREINEKLFF
DNA: TGTGCCAGCAGCTACCGCCGGGACAGGGAGATTAATGAAAAACTGTTTTTT
V: TRBV12-1
J: TRBJ1-4
D: -
size: -

CDR3: CASSLTGRGNYGYTF
DNA: TGTGCCAGCAGCTTAACCGGAAGGGGAAACTATGGCTACACCTTC
V: TRBV28
J: TRBJ1-2
D: -
size: -

CDR3: CASSLSTEAFF
DNA: TGTGCCAGCAGCTTGAGCACTGAAGCTTTCTTT
V: TRBV13
J: TRBJ1-1
D: -
size: -

CDR3: CASSSDRPLVGDGYTF
DNA: TGTGCCAGCAGCTCAGACAGGCCGTTGGTGGGGGATGGCTACACCTTC
V: TRBV7-2
J: TRBJ1-2
D: -
size: -

CDR3: CASSARDAGDSPLHF
DNA: TGTGCCAGCAGCGCCCGGGACGCCGGTGATTCACCCCTCCACTTT
V: TRBV9
J: TRBJ1-6
D: -
size: -

CDR3: CASSQKPGGGYTF
DNA: TGCGCCAGCAGCCAGAAGCCAGGGGGTGGCTACACCTTC
V: TRBV4-3
J: TRBJ1-2
D: TRBD1
size: -

CDR3: CASSFMTSGGASTDTQYF
DNA: TGTGCCAGCAGCTTCATGACTAGCGGGGGGGCTAGCACAGATACGCAGTATTTT
V: TRBV7-2
J: TRBJ2-3
D: TRBD2
size: -

CDR3: CASSVARGSGEKLFF
DNA: TGTGCCAGCAGCGTAGCCAGGGGGTCGGGTGAAAAACTGTTTTTT
V: TRBV9
J: TRBJ1-4
D: TRBD1
size: few

CDR3: CASSPEGPEAFF
DNA: TGTGCCAGCTCACCCGAGGGCCCTGAAGCTTTCTTT
V: TRBV18
J: TRBJ1-1
D: -
size: -

CDR3: CASSSGGGQGVIYEQYF
DNA: TGTGCCAGCAGCTCTGGAGGGGGGCAGGGGGTAATCTACGAGCAGTACTTC
V: TRBV7-9
J: TRBJ2-7
D: -
size: -

CDR3: CASSPSRSGNTIYF
DNA: TGTGCCAGCTCACCCAGTCGGTCCGGAAACACCATATATTTT
V: TRBV18
J: TRBJ1-3
D: -
size: -

CDR3: CASSYSSVMNTEAFF
DNA: TGTGCCAGCAGTTACTCGAGTGTTATGAACACTGAAGCTTTCTTT
V: TRBV6-5
J: TRBJ1-1
D: -
size: -

CDR3: CASREGDTQYF
DNA: TGCGCCAGCCGGGAGGGGGATACGCAGTATTTT
V: TRBV5-1
J: TRBJ2-3
D: TRBD2
size: -

CDR3: CASSPGTTNEKLFF
DNA: TGCGCCAGCAGCCCGGGGACAACTAATGAAAAACTGTTTTTT
V: TRBV5-1
J: TRBJ1-4
D: -
size: -

CDR3: CSFGGKGMNTEAFF
DNA: TGCAGCTTTGGGGGTAAGGGGATGAACACTGAAGCTTTCTTT
V: TRBV29-1
J: TRBJ1-1
D: -
size: -

CDR3: CASSLKKGRTSGGKAYNEQFF
DNA: TGTGCCAGCAGCTTAAAGAAGGGGCGGACTAGCGGGGGGAAGGCCTACAATGAGCAGTTCTTC
V: TRBV7-6
J: TRBJ2-1
D: TRBD2
size: once

CDR3: CASSTGQGFTEAFF
DNA: TGTGCCAGCAGCACGGGACAGGGGTTCACTGAAGCTTTCTTT
V: TRBV5-6
J: TRBJ1-1
D: TRBD1
size: -

CDR3: CASSVQALNEQFF
DNA: TGTGCCAGCAGCGTGCAGGCTCTAAATGAGCAGTTCTTC
V: TRBV14
J: TRBJ2-1
D: -
size: -

CDR3: CASTSLREDSGNTIYF
DNA: TGTGCCAGTACCTCCCTCAGGGAGGACTCTGGAAACACCATATATTTT
V: TRBV19
J: TRBJ1-3
D: -
size: -

CDR3: CATRTAGTGGTEAFF
DNA: TGCGCCACCCGTACCGCCGGGACAGGGGGGACTGAAGCTTTCTTT
V: TRBV10-2
J: TRBJ1-1
D: TRBD1
size: few

CDR3: CASSQDEGPCTF
DNA: TGCGCCAGCAGCCAAGACGAGGGGCCGTGCACCTTC
V: TRBV4-3
J: TRBJ1-2
D: -
size: -

CDR3: CASSEEKSKNTEAFF
DNA: TGTGCCAGCAGTGAAGAGAAAAGTAAGAACACTGAAGCTTTCTTT
V: TRBV6-1
J: TRBJ1-1
D: -
size: -

CDR3: CSVDGGLEAFF
DNA: TGCAGCGTTGACGGGGGGCTCGAAGCTTTCTTT
V: TRBV29-1
J: TRBJ1-1
D: -
size: -

CDR3: CAWSPTGYSYEQYF
DNA: TGTGCCTGGAGTCCCACAGGTTACTCCTACGAGCAGTACTTC
V: TRBV30
J: TRBJ2-7
D: -
size: few

CDR3: CASSSQGSYNSPLHF
DNA: TGTGCCAGCAGTTCTCAGGGATCCTATAATTCACCCCTCCACTTT
V: TRBV28
J: TRBJ1-6
D: -
size: -

CDR3: CASSRDRVQPQHF
DNA: TGTGCCAGTAGTAGAGACAGGGTTCAGCCCCAGCATTTT
V: TRBV19
J: TRBJ1-5
D: TRBD1
size: -

CDR3: CASSPPGGDYNEQFF
DNA: TGCGCCAGCAGCCCCCCGGGTGGAGATTACAATGAGCAGTTCTTC
V: TRBV5-1
J: TRBJ2-1
D: -
size: -

CDR3: CASRGDRANEKLFF
DNA: TGTGCCAGCAGAGGCGACAGGGCGAATGAAAAACTGTTTTTT
V: TRBV27
J: TRBJ1-4
D: TRBD1
size: few

CDR3: CSARTTGELFF
DNA: TGCAGTGCTAGAACGACCGGGGAGCTGTTTTTT
V: TRBV20-1
J: TRBJ2-2
D: -
size: -

CDR3: CASSVSSHSSGNTIYF
DNA: TGTGCCAGCAGCGTTAGTAGTCATAGCTCTGGAAACACCATATATTTT
V: TRBV9
J: TRBJ1-3
D: -
size: -

CDR3: CASSRVWGGVGDNEQFF
DNA: TGTGCCAGCAGTCGTGTCTGGGGGGGGGTTGGCGACAATGAGCAGTTCTTC
V: TRBV28
J: TRBJ2-1
D: TRBD2
size: few